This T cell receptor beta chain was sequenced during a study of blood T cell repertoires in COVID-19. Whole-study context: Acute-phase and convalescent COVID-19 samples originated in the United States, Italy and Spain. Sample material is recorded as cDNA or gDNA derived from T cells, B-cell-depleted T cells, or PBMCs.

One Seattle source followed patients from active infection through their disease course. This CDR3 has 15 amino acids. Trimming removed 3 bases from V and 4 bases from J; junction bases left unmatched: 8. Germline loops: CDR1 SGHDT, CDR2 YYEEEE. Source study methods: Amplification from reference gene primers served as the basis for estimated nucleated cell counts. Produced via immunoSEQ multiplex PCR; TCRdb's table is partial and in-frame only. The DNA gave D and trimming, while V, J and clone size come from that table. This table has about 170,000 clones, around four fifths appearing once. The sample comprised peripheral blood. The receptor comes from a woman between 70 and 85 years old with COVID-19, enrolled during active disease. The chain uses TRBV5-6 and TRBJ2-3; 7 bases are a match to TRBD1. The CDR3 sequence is CASSSGQAPPDTQYF. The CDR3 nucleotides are TGTGCCAGCAGCTCCGGACAGGCCCCCCCAGATACGCAGTATTTT.